This is a list of T cell receptor beta chains from one sample in a study of CD8 T cells in Susac syndrome. TCRdb called the immunoSEQ multiplex PCR reads again in MiXCR, with one record for every CDR3 protein. The table lists more than 90,000 distinct CDR3 sequences, around 94% of them singletons. The sequenced sample was CD4+ T cells from PBMCs. The receptor set was obtained from a human donor with multiple sclerosis. Both conserved end residues are part of each CDR3. D genes are given only for firm matches. A row's size may be missing; if present it is once, few, many or a size class.

j_gene: TRBJ1-1
d_gene: .
v_gene: TRBV5-1
abundance: .
CDR3aa: CASSSQGNERAFF
CDR3nt: TGCGCCAGCAGCTCTCAGGGCAATGAACGGGCTTTCTTT

j_gene: TRBJ1-6
d_gene: TRBD1
v_gene: TRBV7-3
abundance: .
CDR3aa: CASSRTGNNSPLHF
CDR3nt: TGTGCCAGCAGCCGGACAGGGAATAATTCACCCCTCCACTTT

j_gene: TRBJ1-6
d_gene: .
v_gene: TRBV20-1
abundance: .
CDR3aa: CSARLGVRSPLHF
CDR3nt: TGCAGTGCTAGGCTAGGGGTTCGATCACCCCTCCACTTT

j_gene: TRBJ1-1
d_gene: .
v_gene: TRBV5-8
abundance: .
CDR3aa: CASSVVRKAEAFF
CDR3nt: TGTGCCAGCAGCGTAGTGCGGAAGGCTGAAGCTTTCTTT

j_gene: TRBJ2-7
d_gene: .
v_gene: TRBV18
abundance: .
CDR3aa: CASSPGRYEQYF
CDR3nt: TGTGCCAGCTCACCGGGACGATACGAGCAGTACTTC

j_gene: TRBJ1-1
d_gene: .
v_gene: TRBV20-1
abundance: .
CDR3aa: CSAGRSRGTEAFF
CDR3nt: TGCAGTGCTGGGCGGTCAAGAGGGACTGAAGCTTTCTTT

j_gene: TRBJ2-3
d_gene: TRBD2
v_gene: TRBV4-2
abundance: .
CDR3aa: CASSQAPGLAGASTDTQYF
CDR3nt: TGTGCCAGCAGCCAGGCCCCGGGACTAGCGGGTGCTAGCACAGATACGCAGTATTTT

j_gene: TRBJ1-5
d_gene: .
v_gene: TRBV5-1
abundance: once
CDR3aa: CASSLAETDGNQPQHF
CDR3nt: TGCGCCAGCAGCTTGGCCGAGACAGACGGAAATCAGCCCCAGCATTTT

j_gene: TRBJ2-2
d_gene: TRBD1
v_gene: TRBV7-3
abundance: few
CDR3aa: CASSWEGQGGRGGELFF
CDR3nt: TGTGCCAGCAGCTGGGAGGGACAGGGAGGAAGAGGCGGGGAGCTGTTTTTT

j_gene: TRBJ1-1
d_gene: .
v_gene: TRBV4-1
abundance: once
CDR3aa: CASSQDLRAAEAFF
CDR3nt: TGCGCCAGCAGCCAAGATCTAAGGGCCGCTGAAGCTTTCTTT

j_gene: TRBJ1-5
d_gene: .
v_gene: TRBV5-1
abundance: .
CDR3aa: CASSLIGAGNQPQHF
CDR3nt: TGCGCCAGCAGCTTGATAGGGGCCGGCAATCAGCCCCAGCATTTT

j_gene: TRBJ2-2
d_gene: .
v_gene: TRBV5-1
abundance: .
CDR3aa: CASSSGPGAGELFF
CDR3nt: TGCGCCAGCAGCTCGGGACCTGGGGCCGGGGAGCTGTTTTTT

j_gene: TRBJ1-1
d_gene: .
v_gene: TRBV5-1
abundance: .
CDR3aa: CASSLIDGARTEAFF
CDR3nt: TGCGCCAGCAGCTTGATAGACGGGGCGAGGACTGAAGCTTTCTTT

j_gene: TRBJ1-1
d_gene: TRBD1
v_gene: TRBV7-2
abundance: .
CDR3aa: CASSLVTGMNTEAFF
CDR3nt: TGTGCCAGCAGCTTAGTGACAGGGATGAACACTGAAGCTTTCTTT

j_gene: TRBJ2-2
d_gene: .
v_gene: TRBV25-1
abundance: once
CDR3aa: CASSESQGYTGELFF
CDR3nt: TGTGCCAGCAGTGAATCCCAAGGGTACACCGGGGAGCTGTTTTTT

j_gene: TRBJ2-2
d_gene: .
v_gene: TRBV4-3
abundance: .
CDR3aa: CASSQGFRGELFF
CDR3nt: TGCGCCAGCAGCCAAGGGTTTCGCGGGGAGCTGTTTTTT

j_gene: TRBJ2-4
d_gene: .
v_gene: TRBV11-2
abundance: .
CDR3aa: CASSFRIAKNIQYF
CDR3nt: TGTGCCAGCAGCTTTAGGATAGCCAAAAACATTCAGTACTTC

j_gene: TRBJ2-5
d_gene: .
v_gene: TRBV5-6
abundance: .
CDR3aa: CASSQTGQETQYF
CDR3nt: TGTGCCAGCAGCCAGACAGGCCAAGAGACCCAGTACTTC

j_gene: TRBJ2-1
d_gene: TRBD2
v_gene: TRBV6-1
abundance: .
CDR3aa: CASKASGGTSYNEQFF
CDR3nt: TGTGCCAGCAAGGCTAGCGGGGGGACCTCCTACAATGAGCAGTTCTTC

j_gene: TRBJ2-7
d_gene: .
v_gene: TRBV7-2
abundance: .
CDR3aa: CASSFRDMHLYEQYF
CDR3nt: TGTGCCAGCAGCTTCCGGGACATGCATCTCTACGAGCAGTACTTC

j_gene: TRBJ2-7
d_gene: .
v_gene: TRBV19
abundance: .
CDR3aa: CASSIYVSSYEQYF
CDR3nt: TGTGCCAGTAGTATATATGTGAGCTCCTACGAGCAGTACTTC

j_gene: TRBJ1-2
d_gene: .
v_gene: TRBV14
abundance: .
CDR3aa: CASSSTGGGYGYTF
CDR3nt: TGTGCCAGCAGCTCAACCGGGGGAGGGTATGGCTACACCTTC

j_gene: TRBJ1-6
d_gene: .
v_gene: TRBV27
abundance: .
CDR3aa: CASSLRQANNSPLHF
CDR3nt: TGTGCCAGCAGTTTAAGACAGGCGAATAATTCACCCCTCCACTTT

j_gene: TRBJ1-1
d_gene: .
v_gene: TRBV2
abundance: .
CDR3aa: CASILLKSTWGTEAFF
CDR3nt: TGTGCCAGCATTCTCTTGAAGTCCACCTGGGGGACTGAAGCTTTCTTT

j_gene: TRBJ2-1
d_gene: TRBD2
v_gene: TRBV29-1
abundance: .
CDR3aa: CSVSLLAGTYNEQFF
CDR3nt: TGCAGCGTTTCTCTCCTAGCGGGTACCTACAATGAGCAGTTCTTC

j_gene: TRBJ2-5
d_gene: .
v_gene: TRBV18
abundance: .
CDR3aa: CASSLRTEKETQYF
CDR3nt: TGTGCCAGCTCACTCCGGACAGAGAAAGAGACCCAGTACTTC

j_gene: TRBJ1-2
d_gene: .
v_gene: TRBV10-3
abundance: .
CDR3aa: CAISEGVDGYTF
CDR3nt: TGTGCCATCAGTGAAGGGGTAGATGGCTACACCTTC

j_gene: TRBJ1-4
d_gene: TRBD1
v_gene: TRBV6-2/TRBV6-3
abundance: .
CDR3aa: CASATGGMKNEKLFF
CDR3nt: TGTGCCAGCGCGACAGGGGGCATGAAAAATGAAAAACTGTTTTTT

j_gene: TRBJ1-4
d_gene: .
v_gene: TRBV6-2/TRBV6-3
abundance: .
CDR3aa: CASSREDEKLFF
CDR3nt: TGTGCCAGCAGCCGAGAAGATGAAAAACTGTTTTTT

j_gene: TRBJ2-7
d_gene: .
v_gene: TRBV4-3
abundance: .
CDR3aa: CASSQVWGLPTYEQYF
CDR3nt: TGCGCCAGCAGCCAAGTCTGGGGTCTTCCAACCTACGAGCAGTACTTC

j_gene: TRBJ1-5
d_gene: .
v_gene: TRBV30
abundance: .
CDR3aa: CAWSVRGIINQPQHF
CDR3nt: TGTGCCTGGAGTGTACGCGGGATTATAAATCAGCCCCAGCATTTT

j_gene: TRBJ1-6
d_gene: TRBD1
v_gene: TRBV28
abundance: once
CDR3aa: CASSPRDRSNSPLHF
CDR3nt: TGTGCCAGCAGTCCCCGGGACAGGTCAAATTCACCCCTCCACTTT

j_gene: TRBJ2-5
d_gene: .
v_gene: TRBV19
abundance: .
CDR3aa: CASSIDSQETQYF
CDR3nt: TGTGCCAGTAGTATCGACAGCCAAGAGACCCAGTACTTC

j_gene: TRBJ1-1
d_gene: .
v_gene: TRBV4-2
abundance: .
CDR3aa: CASSQPVGNEAFF
CDR3nt: TGTGCCAGCAGCCAGCCGGTCGGCAATGAAGCTTTCTTT

j_gene: TRBJ1-1
d_gene: .
v_gene: TRBV2
abundance: few
CDR3aa: CASSPLELRAFF
CDR3nt: TGTGCCAGCAGCCCCTTGGAGCTACGGGCTTTCTTT

j_gene: TRBJ2-5
d_gene: .
v_gene: TRBV5-4
abundance: .
CDR3aa: CASSLKGIQETQYF
CDR3nt: TGTGCCAGCAGCTTAAAGGGGATCCAAGAGACCCAGTACTTC

j_gene: TRBJ2-7
d_gene: TRBD2
v_gene: TRBV20-1
abundance: .
CDR3aa: CSATDRLAGSSYEQYF
CDR3nt: TGCAGTGCTACCGATAGACTAGCGGGGAGCTCCTACGAGCAGTACTTC

j_gene: TRBJ2-5
d_gene: .
v_gene: TRBV20-1
abundance: .
CDR3aa: CSARESGGAQETQYF
CDR3nt: TGCAGTGCTAGAGAGTCGGGGGGCGCTCAAGAGACCCAGTACTTC

j_gene: TRBJ1-4
d_gene: TRBD1
v_gene: TRBV7-9
abundance: .
CDR3aa: CASSTGQGRTNEKLFF
CDR3nt: TGTGCCAGCAGCACGGGACAGGGGAGAACTAATGAAAAACTGTTTTTT

j_gene: TRBJ1-5
d_gene: .
v_gene: TRBV2
abundance: .
CDR3aa: CATQGSSETSPQHF
CDR3nt: TGTGCCACCCAGGGCTCCAGCGAAACCAGTCCCCAGCATTTT

j_gene: TRBJ1-2
d_gene: .
v_gene: TRBV30
abundance: once
CDR3aa: CAWSVLANYGYTF
CDR3nt: TGTGCCTGGAGTGTATTGGCTAACTATGGCTACACCTTC

j_gene: TRBJ1-5
d_gene: .
v_gene: TRBV20-1
abundance: .
CDR3aa: CSARRGASNQPQHF
CDR3nt: TGCAGTGCTAGGCGGGGGGCTAGCAATCAGCCCCAGCATTTT

j_gene: TRBJ2-1
d_gene: TRBD2
v_gene: TRBV7-2
abundance: once
CDR3aa: CASSRKTSGSYNEQFF
CDR3nt: TGTGCCAGCAGCCGGAAGACTAGCGGGTCCTACAATGAGCAGTTCTTC

j_gene: TRBJ1-1
d_gene: .
v_gene: TRBV3-1
abundance: .
CDR3aa: CASSLQGMNTEAFF
CDR3nt: TGTGCCAGCAGCTTACAGGGTATGAACACTGAAGCTTTCTTT

j_gene: TRBJ2-7
d_gene: .
v_gene: TRBV6-6
abundance: .
CDR3aa: CASSQGYYEQYF
CDR3nt: TGTGCCAGCAGTCAGGGCTACTACGAGCAGTACTTC

j_gene: TRBJ2-2
d_gene: .
v_gene: TRBV6-1
abundance: .
CDR3aa: CASTPGAVSTGELFF
CDR3nt: TGTGCCAGCACTCCTGGGGCAGTCAGCACCGGGGAGCTGTTTTTT